The 27 T cell receptor beta chains given below trace back to one sample, sequenced in a study of blood T cell repertoires in COVID-19. Data came from immunoSEQ multiplex PCR; TCRdb stores just in-frame clones and leaves some out. The sample lists some 110,000 clones; 85% were seen once. Sequencing was performed on peripheral blood. All receptors come from a man between 50 and 59 years old with acute or convalescent COVID-19.

V and J are TRBV30 and TRBJ1-1, with a tentative D call TRBD1 (5 bases). With 2 bases removed from V and 3 bases from J, the gap between germline ends came to 19 bases. Germline lookup yields CDR1 GTSNPN and CDR2 SVGIG (reference sequence). The CDR3 runs to 16 residues. The DNA for the CDR3 is TGTGCCTGGAGTAAAGGGCCAAAAAAGGGGTACACTGAAGCTTTCTTT. Translating it yields CAWSKGPKKGYTEAFF.

This chain connects TRBV15 to TRBJ1-4; D may be TRBD1 (6 bases). Trimming shortened V by 5 bases and J by 0 bases, and 10 bases separated the two germline ends. CDR3 size: 15 residues. Germline assignment: CDR1 LNHNV and CDR2 YYDKDF (reference sequence). The CDR3 spells CATSARQATNEKLFF. The DNA of the CDR3 is TGTGCCACCAGCGCGAGACAGGCAACTAATGAAAAACTGTTTTTT.

This chain connects TRBV5-4 to TRBJ2-1; TRBD2 agrees at 14 bases. The V segment lost 4 bases and the J segment 4 bases; nucleotides outside the gene matches: 4. CDR1 and CDR2 (germline): SGHNT, YYREEE (reference sequence). The CDR3 contains 16 residues. Written as DNA, the CDR3 is TGTGCCAGCAGCCAGGGACTAGCGGGGGCATACAATGAGCAGTTCTTC. Protein sequence: CASSQGLAGAYNEQFF.

The V and J genes are TRBV4-1 and TRBJ2-3, with a weak D call TRBD2 (6 bases). Deletions cut 6 bases from V and 5 bases from J, with 21 bases between. Per germline, CDR1 MGHRA and CDR2 YSYEKL. This CDR3 has 16 amino acids. CDR3 in amino acids: CASSPTKGRYLDTQYF. As DNA, the CDR3 is TGCGCCAGCAGTCCAACAAAGGGGAGGTACCTAGATACGCAGTATTTT.

The chain has TRBV7-6 and TRBJ2-2, with 14 positions matching TRBD2. The J segment lost 0 bases and the V segment lost 2 bases, leaving 2 bases of the junction unmatched. Germline V gene sequence: CDR1 SGHVS, CDR2 FNYEAQ. The CDR3 length is 18 residues. DNA of the CDR3: TGTGCCAGCAGCTTAAGGACTAGCGGGGGGACGAACACCGGGGAGCTGTTTTTT. The encoded protein is CASSLRTSGGTNTGELFF.

In its sample, this clone was seen once. CDR3 nucleotide sequence: TGTGCCAGCAGTTTAATTGCGGGAGGGTCCTACGAGCAGTACTTC. Translating it yields CASSLIAGGSYEQYF. The genes are TRBV27 and TRBJ2-7, with 9 bases identical to TRBD2. Germline CDR1 is MNHEY and CDR2 is SMNVEV (reference sequence). J was trimmed by 1 base and V by 2 bases; bases with no gene match: 3. The CDR3 is 15 residues long.

CDR3: CASSLDLGGTNEKLFF. CDR3 in DNA: TGTGCCAGCAGCTTGGATCTGGGAGGAACTAATGAAAAACTGTTTTTT. V usage is TRBV5-5 and J usage is TRBJ1-4; D unresolved. V was pared by 0 bases and J by 1 base, with 10 bases between. Germline V gene lookup returns CDR1 SGHKS and CDR2 YYEKEE (reference sequence). The CDR3 extends over 16 amino acids.

The V call is TRBV21-1, the J call TRBJ2-2; TRBD2, the table's D call, lacks a check against the DNA. TRBV21-1 is labeled a pseudogene. CDR3 length: 15 residues. CDR3 bases: TGTGCCAGCAGCAAGGGAACTAGTTTGCACGGGGAGCTGTTTTTT. Residues: CASSKGTSLHGELFF.

The chain recombines TRBV18 with TRBJ2-1; TRBD2 matches 14 bases. Germline assignment: CDR1 KGHSH and CDR2 LQKENI. Unmatched junction bases numbered 7, after V lost 6 bases and J lost 0 bases. The CDR3 contains 18 residues. The CDR3 DNA reads TGTGCCAGCTCGGACCAAGGGACTAGCGGGAGCTCCTACAATGAGCAGTTCTTC. This codes for CASSDQGTSGSSYNEQFF.

The V and J genes are TRBV2 and TRBJ2-3; 15 positions match TRBD2. The CDR3 is 15 residues long. CDR1 is SNHLY and CDR2 is FYNNEI in the germline V gene. The ends lost 6 bases at V and 5 bases at J; junction bases unmatched: 3. The CDR3 sequence is CASRAGLAGGDTQYF. Written as DNA, the CDR3 is TGTGCCAGCAGAGCGGGACTAGCGGGAGGAGATACGCAGTATTTT.

This clone was detected only once. The V gene is TRBV5-8, the J gene TRBJ2-7; perhaps TRBD2 as D (7 bases). The CDR3 length is 14 residues. The V end was cut by 3 bases, the J end by 4 bases, with 14 bases between. The germline gives CDR1 SGHTS, CDR2 YDEGEE. The CDR3 region is CASSWGGFTYEQYF. In DNA form, the CDR3 reads TGTGCCAGCAGCTGGGGGGGCTTTACTTACGAGCAGTACTTC.

The chain is built from TRBV7-8 and TRBJ1-2; TRBD1 matches at 12 bases. This CDR3 region has 15 residues. Germline CDR1 reads SGHVS; CDR2 reads FQNEAQ. V dropped 4 bases and J dropped 6; count of bases not matched to a gene: 6. In nucleotides, the CDR3 is TGTGCCAGCAGCTCTCAGGGGACAGGGGGCCATGGCTACACCTTC. It is translated as CASSSQGTGGHGYTF.

The chain has TRBV4-1 and TRBJ2-2; the D gene is possibly TRBD1 (6 bases). V shed 3 bases and J shed 3 bases, with 11 bases lying between them. Per germline, CDR1 MGHRA and CDR2 YSYEKL. The CDR3 totals 15 residues. Written as DNA, the CDR3 is TGCGCCAGCAGCCAGGGGGCTTTGGACACCGGGGAGCTGTTTTTT. It is translated as CASSQGALDTGELFF.

The V and J genes are TRBV14 and TRBJ2-3; D is uncertain. Trimming pared 4 bases from V and 2 bases from J, leaving 13 bases between. The CDR3 is made up of 15 amino acids. Germline V gene lookup returns CDR1 SGHDN and CDR2 FVKESK. The CDR3 nucleotides are TGTGCCAGCAGCCTTGAGGAGCGCCTCACAGATACGCAGTATTTT. Its translation is CASSLEERLTDTQYF.

The chain couples TRBV27 to TRBJ1-6, with TRBD1 as a possible D gene (5 bases). Trimming took 2 bases from V and 10 from J, leaving 12 bases between them. In germline, CDR1 is MNHEY, CDR2 SMNVEV (reference sequence). The CDR3 totals 14 residues. Here the CDR3 DNA reads TGTGCCAGCAGTTTAGGGGTTCCAGGGTCACCCCTCCACTTT. Translation gives CASSLGVPGSPLHF.

This clone was seen a handful of times. The chain couples TRBV19 to TRBJ1-1, with D uncertain. The CDR3 contains 14 residues. The V gene lost 7 bases and the J gene lost 1 base, with 13 bases spanning the gap. Germline loops: CDR1 LNHDA, CDR2 SQIVND (reference sequence). The CDR3 DNA reads TGTGCCAGTACCAGAGGGTCGGGGAACACTGAAGCTTTCTTT. This translates into CASTRGSGNTEAFF.

The chain links TRBV5-1 to TRBJ2-3; D is perhaps TRBD1 (6 bases). The CDR3 consists of 15 residues. V lost 4 bases, J lost 1 base, and 13 bases lay in between. Germline-derived CDR1 and CDR2 are SGHRS and YFSETQ. CDR3 DNA: TGCGCCAGCAGCCCCAGGGGATTCGGCACAGATACGCAGTATTTT. Encoded protein: CASSPRGFGTDTQYF. The variable domain in full, completed from reference TRBV5-1 and TRBJ2-3, reads KAGVTQTPRYLIKTRGQQVTLSCSPISGHRSVSWYQQTPGQGLQFLFEYFSETQRNKGNFPGRFSGRQFSNSRSEMNVSTLELGDSALYLCASSPRGFGTDTQYFGPGTRLTVL.

The CDR3, as DNA: TGTGCCAGCAGATTTCCCCGACTAGCGGGGGAAGAGACCCAGTACTTC. Protein product: CASRFPRLAGEETQYF. V usage is TRBV7-2 and J usage is TRBJ2-5, with 12 bases lining up with TRBD2. V dropped 6 bases and J dropped 3; count of bases not matched to a gene: 8. The CDR3 runs to 16 residues. The germline CDR1 and CDR2 sequences are SGHTA and FQGNSA.

This clone came up a few times. The chain joins TRBV4-1 to TRBJ2-7, with D possibly being TRBD2 (5 bases). Germline lookup yields CDR1 MGHRA and CDR2 YSYEKL. This CDR3 contains 16 residues. Deletions cut 5 bases from V and 0 bases from J, with 17 bases between. CDR3: CASSTPRSGPSYEQYF. The CDR3 DNA sequence: TGCGCCAGCAGCACCCCCCGCAGCGGACCCTCCTACGAGCAGTACTTC.

This chain links TRBV5-1 with TRBJ2-5; TRBD1 aligns across 8 bases. The CDR3 spans 14 residues. Trimming removed 3 bases from V and 2 bases from J; junction bases left unmatched: 3. CDR1 SGHRS and CDR2 YFSETQ come from the germline V gene. The DNA for the CDR3 is TGCGCCAGCAGCTCGGGACAGGAACAAGAGACCCAGTACTTC. It specifies CASSSGQEQETQYF.

This rearrangement joins TRBV24-1 to TRBJ2-2; no clear D gene. The CDR3 is made up of 13 amino acids. Trimming removed 4 bases from V and 8 bases from J, with 10 bases in between. The germline gives CDR1 KGHDR, CDR2 SFDVKD. The CDR3 loop reads CATSDSKIGELFF. CDR3 in DNA: TGTGCCACCAGTGACTCTAAGATAGGGGAGCTGTTTTTT.

The rearrangement uses TRBV30 and TRBJ1-2, with 7 bases that match TRBD1. CDR3 length equals 12 residues. Germline V CDR1 and CDR2: GTSNPN, SVGIG (reference sequence). V shed 5 bases, J shed 2 bases, and the junction held 2 bases outside the gene matches. In DNA form, the CDR3 reads TGTGCCTGGTCGACAGGGAACTATGGCTACACCTTC. Amino acids: CAWSTGNYGYTF.

This chain links TRBV5-1 with TRBJ1-4, with unresolved D. Germline V gene sequence: CDR1 SGHRS, CDR2 YFSETQ. Between the trimmed V and J ends, which lost 4 bases and 8 bases, there was a span of 15 bases. The CDR3 length is 14 residues. The CDR3 DNA is TGCGCCAGCAGCCCGGCCCTTTCAGGAGAAAAACTGTTTTTT. Protein sequence: CASSPALSGEKLFF.

CDR3 nucleotides: TGTGCCAGCAGATCCACAGGTTACGAGACCCAGTACTTC. Residues: CASRSTGYETQYF. The chain recombines TRBV6-5 with TRBJ2-5; D might be TRBD1 (5 bases). In germline, CDR1 is MNHEY, CDR2 SVGAGI. This CDR3 is 13 amino acids long. V dropped 6 bases and J dropped 5 bases, with 13 bases sitting between them.

The genes are TRBV27 and TRBJ2-7; TRBD1 agrees at 10 bases. Germline-derived CDR1 and CDR2 are MNHEY and SMNVEV (reference sequence). After removal of 5 bases from V and 4 bases from J, the junction contained 8 bases not matched to a gene. The CDR3 has 15 amino acids. DNA for the CDR3: TGTGCCAGCAGTAAGGGACAGGGGATTAGGTACGAGCAGTACTTC. This codes for CASSKGQGIRYEQYF.

The gene calls are TRBV19 and TRBJ2-1; possibly TRBD2 for D (6 bases). Germline lookup yields CDR1 LNHDA and CDR2 SQIVND (reference sequence). Trimming pared 10 bases from V and 4 bases from J, leaving 17 bases between. The CDR3 is made up of 14 amino acids. The CDR3 reads CATTGTRKYNEQFF. The CDR3 coding sequence is TGTGCCACCACCGGGACTCGCAAGTACAATGAGCAGTTCTTC.

V and J are TRBV28 and TRBJ1-6; D is unresolved. Looked up from germline, CDR1 is MDHEN and CDR2 is SYDVKM. This CDR3 is 15 amino acids long. V was trimmed by 3 bases and J by 0 bases, leaving 6 bases between them. CDR3 DNA: TGTGCCAGCAGTTTGCGGAGCTCCTATAATTCACCCCTCCACTTT. Translated, it gives CASSLRSSYNSPLHF.